The 26 T cell receptor beta chains below come from one sample, sequenced in a study of immune evolution from preneoplasia to lung adenocarcinoma. Sequenced by immunoSEQ multiplex PCR; TCRdb stores in-frame clones only, minus some. The data hold about 4,800 clones, with 86% observed a single time. Sequenced material: FFPE lung adenocarcinoma in situ tissue. These receptors came from a person aged 70 to 79 with lung adenocarcinoma.

This clone was found once. The chain employs TRBV7-3 and TRBJ2-2; tentative D call: TRBD1 (5 bases). The CDR3 has 17 residues. Between the trimmed V and J ends, which lost 5 bases and 3 bases, there was a span of 19 bases. Germline V lookup: CDR1 SGHTA, CDR2 FQGTGA. CDR3 DNA: TGTGCCAGCAGCCCAGGGATCCTGGGTTCGGACACCGGGGAGCTGTTTTTT. Translating gives CASSPGILGSDTGELFF.

The V call is TRBV7-3, the J call TRBJ2-3, with D possibly TRBD2 on 6 matching bases. The CDR3 has 12 amino acids. With 5 bases removed from V and 8 bases from J, the gap between germline ends came to 11 bases. Germline CDR1 and CDR2: SGHTA and FQGTGA. The CDR3 coding sequence is TGTGCCAGCAGCAATGACGGGGGTACGCAGTATTTT. This sequence encodes CASSNDGGTQYF. The variable domain in full, with the rest retrieved from reference TRBV7-3 and TRBJ2-3, is GAGVSQTPSNKVTEKGKYVELRCDPISGHTALYWYRQSLGQGPEFLIYFQGTGAADDSGLPNDRFFAVRPEGSVSTLKIQRTERGDSAVYLCASSNDGGTQYFGPGTRLTVL.

V is TRBV28 and J is TRBJ2-5; no clear D. The CDR3 has 12 amino acids. V gave up 6 bases and J gave up 4 bases, with 9 bases separating them. The germline CDR1 and CDR2 sequences are MDHEN and SYDVKM. CDR3: CASSSGGETQYF. The CDR3 nucleotides are TGTGCCAGCAGCTCCGGCGGAGAGACCCAGTACTTC.

This clone was observed a single time. The CDR3 DNA reads TGTGCCAGCAGTTTATCCGTCAGGGGGGGAAACACCATATATTTT. Protein: CASSLSVRGGNTIYF. The chain carries TRBV28 and TRBJ1-3; TRBD1 matches at 7 bases. J was trimmed by 4 bases and V by 1 base; bases with no gene match: 4. The CDR3 is 15 amino acids. Germline V gene data show CDR1 as MDHEN and CDR2 as SYDVKM.

The gene calls are TRBV19 and TRBJ2-7; D is ambiguous. The CDR3 totals 13 residues. V was shortened by 3 bases and J by 1 base, with 7 bases between the two germline ends. Germline CDR1 and CDR2: LNHDA and SQIVND (reference sequence). CDR3 in amino acids: CASSMGSSYEQYF. DNA for the CDR3: TGTGCCAGTAGTATGGGAAGTTCCTACGAGCAGTACTTC.

This clone was observed a single time. This chain links TRBV7-8 with TRBJ2-3, with no clear D. Trimming took off 7 bases at V and 6 bases at J, with 17 bases between the two ends. CDR1 and CDR2 from the germline V gene are SGHVS and FQNEAQ. The CDR3 has 14 amino acids. CDR3 DNA sequence: TGTGCCAGCACCACACATTTAAGCCCCGATACGCAGTATTTT. Translating gives CASTTHLSPDTQYF.

The rearrangement links TRBV12-5 to TRBJ2-7; D gene ambiguous. V dropped 3 bases and J dropped 0 bases, with 12 bases sitting between them. CDR1 and CDR2 from the germline V gene are LGHNT and FRNRAP. The CDR3 length is 15 residues. The CDR3 DNA follows: TGTGCTAGTGGTTTTTCTGCCGTCCTCTCCTACGAGCAGTACTTC. It translates to CASGFSAVLSYEQYF. Filled out from reference TRBV12-5 and TRBJ2-7, the complete variable domain reads DARVTQTPRHKVTEMGQEVTMRCQPILGHNTVFWYRQTMMQGLELLAYFRNRAPLDDSGMPKDRFSAEMPDATLATLKIQPSEPRDSAVYFCASGFSAVLSYEQYFGPGTRLTVT.

The chain links TRBV4-1 to TRBJ2-7; 7 positions match TRBD2. The CDR3 totals 14 residues. Trimming took 5 bases from V and 5 from J; bases not matched to a gene: 9. Germline CDR1 and CDR2: MGHRA and YSYEKL. CDR3 nucleotide sequence: TGCGCCAGCAGCTTGCGGGAGTCCCCCCACGAGCAGTACTTC. Protein: CASSLRESPHEQYF.

This chain joins TRBV30 and TRBJ2-6; weak D call: TRBD1 (6 bases). The germline V gene has CDR1 GTSNPN and CDR2 SVGIG (reference sequence). V lost 5 bases and J 3 bases, leaving 14 bases between the germline ends. CDR3 length equals 15 residues. The CDR3 region is CAWGQWLYGANVLTF. The CDR3 coding sequence is TGTGCCTGGGGACAGTGGTTGTATGGGGCCAACGTCCTGACTTTC.

The J gene is TRBJ2-1, the V gene TRBV18; 8 bases line up with TRBD2. The V segment lost 8 bases and the J segment 5 bases; nucleotides outside the gene matches: 8. Germline values: CDR1 KGHSH, CDR2 LQKENI. The CDR3 contains 14 residues. CDR3 DNA: TGTGCCAGCACTCCGGGACTAGGGGACAATGAGCAGTTCTTC. It is translated as CASTPGLGDNEQFF. Based on the CDR3 plus reference TRBV18 and TRBJ2-1, the full variable domain is NAGVMQNPRHLVRRRGQEARLRCSPMKGHSHVYWYRQLPEEGLKFMVYLQKENIIDESGMPKERFSAEFPKEGPSILRIQQVVRGDSAAYFCASTPGLGDNEQFFGPGTRLTVL.

The chain employs TRBV27 and TRBJ2-7; D is undetermined. The V gene's germline CDR1 is MNHEY and CDR2 SMNVEV (reference sequence). V lost 5 bases and J 4 bases, leaving 12 bases between the germline ends. The CDR3 is 13 residues long. The DNA for the CDR3 is TGTGCCAGCAGTGGAATCCTCATATACGAGCAGTACTTC. Translated, it gives CASSGILIYEQYF.

CDR3 DNA sequence: TGTGCCAGCAGTGATACCTCCCCCGAGCAGTACTTC. Amino acids: CASSDTSPEQYF. The chain has TRBV6-1 and TRBJ2-7; D gene ambiguous. The CDR3 contains 12 residues. Germline CDR1 reads MNHNS; CDR2 reads SASEGT. The V end lost 3 bases, the J end lost 6 bases, and 9 bases lay between the germline ends.

This chain uses TRBV5-8 with TRBJ2-2; the D call may be TRBD1 or TRBD2 (5 bases each). The V end lost 4 bases, the J end lost 4 bases, and 14 bases lay between the germline ends. This CDR3 comprises 15 residues. Germline V gives CDR1 SGHTS, CDR2 YDEGEE. The CDR3 here is CASSLTGRGTGELFF. The CDR3 nucleotides read TGTGCCAGCAGCCTGACGGGGCGCGGCACCGGGGAGCTGTTTTTT. Full variable domain (rest looked up from reference TRBV5-8 and TRBJ2-2): EAGVTQSPTHLIKTRGQQATLRCSPISGHTSVYWYQQALGLGLQFLLWYDEGEERNRGNFPPRFSGRQFPNYSSELNVNALELEDSALYLCASSLTGRGTGELFFGEGSRLTVL.

This chain uses TRBV4-1 with TRBJ2-1; D not certain. The CDR3 has 18 amino acids. V lost 4 bases and J 4 bases, leaving 23 bases between the germline ends. From germline, CDR1 is MGHRA and CDR2 YSYEKL. The CDR3 bases are TGCGCCAGCAGCCGAAGAAGGACGTCCGTACCTCTTTACAATGAGCAGTTCTTC. It translates to CASSRRRTSVPLYNEQFF.

The J gene is TRBJ1-1, the V gene TRBV6-5; D unclear. Germline loops: CDR1 MNHEY, CDR2 SVGAGI. V was pared by 0 bases and J by 4 bases, with 6 bases between. The CDR3 sequence is 13 residues long. The CDR3 sequence is CASSYSRFTEAFF. The CDR3 DNA is TGTGCCAGCAGTTACTCCAGGTTCACTGAAGCTTTCTTT.

V usage is TRBV6-1 and J usage is TRBJ2-2; D may correspond to TRBD1 or TRBD2 (6 bases each). V lost 2 bases and J 4 bases, leaving 11 bases between the germline ends. The CDR3 has 15 amino acids. Germline loops: CDR1 MNHNS, CDR2 SASEGT. CDR3 sequence: CASSELGGSTGELFF. DNA for the CDR3: TGTGCCAGCAGTGAATTAGGGGGGAGCACCGGGGAGCTGTTTTTT.

CDR3 region: CASTPRGAGPSTDTQYF. Written as DNA, the CDR3 is TGCGCCAGCACCCCCCGAGGGGCAGGGCCTAGCACAGATACGCAGTATTTT. The chain uses TRBV5-1 and TRBJ2-3; either TRBD1 or TRBD2 may fit D (5 bases each). Germline V gene lookup returns CDR1 SGHRS and CDR2 YFSETQ. The CDR3 consists of 17 residues. V lost 6 bases and J lost 0, with 20 bases in between.

This clone was observed a handful of times. This chain joins TRBV6-5 and TRBJ1-5; TRBD1 might be the D (5 bases). The V end lost 2 bases, the J end lost 7 bases, and 15 bases lay between the germline ends. Germline CDR1 MNHEY, CDR2 SVGAGI. The CDR3 runs 15 residues. CDR3 nucleotide sequence: TGTGCCAGCAGTTACGTTTACGGGGGGGGGCAGCCCCAGCATTTT. Its protein is CASSYVYGGGQPQHF.

In this sample, this clone turned up once. This chain connects TRBV7-8 to TRBJ2-7; D gene unclear. The CDR3 is made up of 16 amino acids. Germline V gives CDR1 SGHVS, CDR2 FQNEAQ. V was clipped by 1 base and J by 3 bases, with 16 bases between them. The CDR3 region is CASSLGLARPYYEQYF. The CDR3 DNA is TGTGCCAGCAGCTTAGGTTTGGCTAGACCCTACTACGAGCAGTACTTC.

The table lists this clone with a count of one. This chain connects TRBV7-9 to TRBJ2-7, with 7 bases fitting TRBD1. CDR1 SEHNR and CDR2 FQNEAQ come from the germline V gene (reference sequence). Trimming cost V 1 base and J 7 bases; bases outside gene matches: 7. The CDR3 loop spans 14 amino acids. In DNA, the CDR3 is TGTGCCAGCAGCTTAGACGGGGCAGGGGGTGAGCAGTACTTC. Translating it yields CASSLDGAGGEQYF.

Comment on this clone: The junction shows a germline mismatch at one end, possibly a read error. V usage is TRBV7-9 and J usage is TRBJ2-5; possible D gene TRBD1, 5 bases. This CDR3 has 13 residues. From germline, CDR1 is SEHNR and CDR2 FQNEAQ (reference sequence). The CDR3 DNA follows: TGTGCCAGCAGCTTGTTAATGACAGAGATCCAGTACTTC. It specifies CASSLLMTEIQYF.

The chain carries TRBV15 and TRBJ2-7, with 8 bases matching TRBD2. The CDR3 spans 13 residues. CDR1 is LNHNV and CDR2 is YYDKDF in the germline V gene (reference sequence). The J segment lost 3 bases and the V segment lost 5 bases, leaving 3 bases of the junction unmatched. CDR3 in DNA: TGTGCCACCAGCGGGACTAGGGGCTACGAGCAGTACTTC. Protein product: CATSGTRGYEQYF.

CDR3 residues: CASSLSQTNTEAFF. In DNA form, the CDR3 reads TGTGCCAGCAGCTTATCACAGACGAACACTGAAGCTTTCTTT. The chain is built from TRBV7-8 and TRBJ1-1, with D unresolved. V dropped 2 bases and J dropped 1 base, with 8 bases sitting between them. This CDR3 has 14 residues. Germline V gene sequence: CDR1 SGHVS, CDR2 FQNEAQ.

The CDR3 spells CASSLVAVNEQFF. CDR3 sequence (DNA): TGTGCCAGTAGCCTTGTGGCGGTAAATGAGCAGTTCTTC. V gene TRBV19 combines with J gene TRBJ2-1; D gene unclear. Germline V gene data show CDR1 as LNHDA and CDR2 as SQIVND (reference sequence). The V end was cut by 6 bases, the J end by 7 bases, with 13 bases between. This CDR3 is built from 13 residues.

The chain combines TRBV18 with TRBJ1-2, with D tentatively TRBD1 (5 bases). Germline V CDR1 and CDR2: KGHSH, LQKENI. The V end was cut by 3 bases, the J end by 6 bases, with 17 bases between. There are 15 residues in the CDR3. This CDR3 is CASSPARALGDGYTF. Written as DNA, the CDR3 is TGTGCCAGCTCACCCGCTCGAGCCCTGGGGGATGGCTACACCTTC.

This clone has a single count. The rearrangement uses TRBV6-1 and TRBJ1-1, with D unclear. In germline, CDR1 is MNHNS, CDR2 SASEGT. The CDR3 spans 12 residues. V shed 9 bases and J shed 10 bases, with 18 bases lying between them. This CDR3 reads CASFRSVPGAFF. In nucleotides, the CDR3 is TGTGCCAGTTTTCGCAGCGTACCTGGAGCTTTCTTT.